The text below deals with one TCR beta chain. Antigen: not known. This record comes from a study of T cell responses to AZD1222 COVID-19 vaccine. TCRdb's table, derived via immunoSEQ multiplex PCR, lists solely in-frame clones and lacks some. Of around 220,000 clones listed, roughly 94% are singletons. The CDR3 spans 15 residues. Looked up from germline, CDR1 is SGHNT and CDR2 is YYREEE (reference sequence). The V end was cut by 4 bases, the J end by 9 bases, with 20 bases between. Study findings and constraints: At baseline, seropositivity was found in only a handful of AZD1222 recipients. Most donors were white British, females outnumbered males, and clonal diversity was possibly underestimated. Repertoire sampling occurred only after the peak T cell response.

V gene TRBV5-4 combines with J gene TRBJ2-4; D may be TRBD1 (5 bases). The sequence was obtained from an adult who received the MenACWY meningococcal vaccine as a control. Sequencing used peripheral blood, obtained 28 days after the second dose of the MenACWY control vaccine. In DNA, the CDR3 is TGTGCCAGCAGCCCAGCCGGAGACAGAGCTGCCATTCAGTACTTC. Its translation is CASSPAGDRAAIQYF.